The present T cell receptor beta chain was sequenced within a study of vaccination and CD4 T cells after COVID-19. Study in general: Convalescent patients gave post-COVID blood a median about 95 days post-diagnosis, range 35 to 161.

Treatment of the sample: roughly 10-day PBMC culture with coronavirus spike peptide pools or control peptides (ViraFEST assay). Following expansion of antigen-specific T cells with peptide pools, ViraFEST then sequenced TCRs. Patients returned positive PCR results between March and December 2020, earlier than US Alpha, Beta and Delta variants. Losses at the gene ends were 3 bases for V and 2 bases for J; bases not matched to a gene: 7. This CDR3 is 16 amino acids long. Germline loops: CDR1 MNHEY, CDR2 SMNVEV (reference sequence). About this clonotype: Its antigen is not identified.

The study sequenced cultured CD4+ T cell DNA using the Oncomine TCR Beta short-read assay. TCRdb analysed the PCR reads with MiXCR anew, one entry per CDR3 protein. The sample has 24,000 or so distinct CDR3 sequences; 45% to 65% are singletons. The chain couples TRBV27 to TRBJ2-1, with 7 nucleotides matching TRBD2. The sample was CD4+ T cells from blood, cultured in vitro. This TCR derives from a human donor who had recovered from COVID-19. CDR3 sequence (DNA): TGTGCCAGCAGTTTTAATGGGGGGGGAACCTACAATGAGCAGTTCTTC. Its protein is CASSFNGGGTYNEQFF.